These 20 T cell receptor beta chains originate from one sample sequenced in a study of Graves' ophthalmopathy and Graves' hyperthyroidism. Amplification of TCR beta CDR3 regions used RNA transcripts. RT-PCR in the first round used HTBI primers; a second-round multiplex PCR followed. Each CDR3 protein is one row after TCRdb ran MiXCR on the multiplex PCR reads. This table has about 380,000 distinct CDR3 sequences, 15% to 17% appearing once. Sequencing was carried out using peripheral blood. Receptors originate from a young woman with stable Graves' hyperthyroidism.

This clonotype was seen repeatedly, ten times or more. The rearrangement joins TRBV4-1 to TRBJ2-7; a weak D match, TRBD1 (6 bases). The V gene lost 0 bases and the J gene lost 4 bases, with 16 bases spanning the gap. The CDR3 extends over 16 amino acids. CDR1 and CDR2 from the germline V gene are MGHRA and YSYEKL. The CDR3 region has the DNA TGCGCCAGCAGCCAAGAGAACAGGGATAAGAAGTACGAGCAGTACTTC. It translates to CASSQENRDKKYEQYF.

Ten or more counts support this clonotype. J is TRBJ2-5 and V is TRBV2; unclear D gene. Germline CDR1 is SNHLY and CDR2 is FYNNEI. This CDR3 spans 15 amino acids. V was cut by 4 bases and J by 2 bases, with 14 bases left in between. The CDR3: CASSVQGPVQETQYF. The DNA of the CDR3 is TGTGCCAGCAGTGTGCAAGGACCTGTACAAGAGACCCAGTACTTC.

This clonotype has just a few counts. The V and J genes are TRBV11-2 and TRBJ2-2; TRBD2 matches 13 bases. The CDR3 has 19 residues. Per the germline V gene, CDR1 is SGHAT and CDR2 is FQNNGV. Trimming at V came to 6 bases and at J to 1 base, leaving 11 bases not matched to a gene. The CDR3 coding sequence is TGTGCCAGCAGACCCGGGACTAGCGGGGAGATCTTGAACACCGGGGAGCTGTTTTTT. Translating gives CASRPGTSGEILNTGELFF.

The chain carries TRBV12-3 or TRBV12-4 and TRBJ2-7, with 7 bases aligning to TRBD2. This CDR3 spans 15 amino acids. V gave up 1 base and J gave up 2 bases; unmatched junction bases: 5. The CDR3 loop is CASSLENGGTYEQYF. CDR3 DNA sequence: TGTGCCAGCAGTTTAGAAAACGGGGGGACCTACGAGCAGTACTTC.

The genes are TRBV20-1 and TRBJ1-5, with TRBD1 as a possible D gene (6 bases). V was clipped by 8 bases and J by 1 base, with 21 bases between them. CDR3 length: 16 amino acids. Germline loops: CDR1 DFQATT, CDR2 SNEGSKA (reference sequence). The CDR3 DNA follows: TGCAGTTCGTCGACCCGACAGGCTGGAAGCAATCAGCCCCAGCATTTT. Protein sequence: CSSSTRQAGSNQPQHF.

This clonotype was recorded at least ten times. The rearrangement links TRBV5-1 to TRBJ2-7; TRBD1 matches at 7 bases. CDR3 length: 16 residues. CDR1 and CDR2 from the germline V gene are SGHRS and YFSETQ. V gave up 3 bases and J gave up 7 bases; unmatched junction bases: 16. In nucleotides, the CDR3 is TGCGCCAGCAGCTCGGCTATCGGGACAGTGTCTGGGGAGCAGTACTTC. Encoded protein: CASSSAIGTVSGEQYF.

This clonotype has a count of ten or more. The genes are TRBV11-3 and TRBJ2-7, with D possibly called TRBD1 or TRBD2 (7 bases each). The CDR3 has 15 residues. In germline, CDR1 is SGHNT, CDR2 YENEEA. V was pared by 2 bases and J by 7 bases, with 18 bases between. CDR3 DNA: TGTGCCAGCAGCTTACAGGGGGGGCTGGGTGTGGAGCAGTACTTC. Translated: CASSLQGGLGVEQYF. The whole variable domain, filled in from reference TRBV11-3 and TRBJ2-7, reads EAGVVQSPRYKIIEKKQPVAFWCNPISGHNTLYWYLQNLGQGPELLIRYENEEAVDDSQLPKDRFSAERLKGVDSTLKIQPAELGDSAVYLCASSLQGGLGVEQYFGPGTRLTVT.

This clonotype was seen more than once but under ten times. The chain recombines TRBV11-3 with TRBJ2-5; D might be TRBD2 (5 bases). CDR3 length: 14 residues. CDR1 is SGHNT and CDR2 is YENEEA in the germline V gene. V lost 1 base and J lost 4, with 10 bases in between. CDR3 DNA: TGTGCCAGCAGCTTAGGGGCAGGAGGAGAGACCCAGTACTTC. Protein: CASSLGAGGETQYF.

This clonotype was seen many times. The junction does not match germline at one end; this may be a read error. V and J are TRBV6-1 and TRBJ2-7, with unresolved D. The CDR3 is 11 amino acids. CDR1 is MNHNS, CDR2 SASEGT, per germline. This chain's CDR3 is CASSEPGQHYF. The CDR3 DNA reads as TGTGCCAGCAGTGAGCCCGGGCAGCATTACTTC.

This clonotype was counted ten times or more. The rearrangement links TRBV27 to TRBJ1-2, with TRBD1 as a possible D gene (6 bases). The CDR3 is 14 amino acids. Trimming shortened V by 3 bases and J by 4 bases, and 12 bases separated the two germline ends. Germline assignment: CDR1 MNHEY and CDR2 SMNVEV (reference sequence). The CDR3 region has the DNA TGTGCCAGCAGTTTTGGGGGCCCTGGCTATGGCTACACCTTC. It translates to CASSFGGPGYGYTF.

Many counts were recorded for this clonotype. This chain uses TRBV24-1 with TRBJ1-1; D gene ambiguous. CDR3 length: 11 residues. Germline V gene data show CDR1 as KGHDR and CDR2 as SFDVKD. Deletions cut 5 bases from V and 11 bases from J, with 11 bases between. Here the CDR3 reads CATSGLSGAFF. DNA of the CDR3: TGTGCCACCAGTGGTTTATCGGGGGCTTTCTTT.

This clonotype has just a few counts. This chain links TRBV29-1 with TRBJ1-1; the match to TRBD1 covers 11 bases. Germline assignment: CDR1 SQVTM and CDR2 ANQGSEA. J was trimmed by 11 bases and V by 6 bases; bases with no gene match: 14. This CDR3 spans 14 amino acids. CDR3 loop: CSVCGPGTGGVAFF. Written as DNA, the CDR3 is TGCAGCGTCTGCGGACCCGGGACAGGGGGTGTTGCTTTCTTT. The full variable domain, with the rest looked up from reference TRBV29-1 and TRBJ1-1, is SAVISQKPSRDICQRGTSLTIQCQVDSQVTMMFWYRQQPGQSLTLIATANQGSEATYESGFVIDKFPISRPNLTFSTLTVSNMSPEDSSIYLCSVCGPGTGGVAFFGQGTRLTVV.

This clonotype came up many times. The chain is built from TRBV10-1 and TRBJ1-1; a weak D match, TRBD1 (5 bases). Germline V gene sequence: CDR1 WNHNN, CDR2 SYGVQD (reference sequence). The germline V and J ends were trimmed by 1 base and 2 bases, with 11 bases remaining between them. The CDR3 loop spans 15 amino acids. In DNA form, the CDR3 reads TGCGCCAGCAGTGAGTTGTCGGGGCTAAACACTGAAGCTTTCTTT. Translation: CASSELSGLNTEAFF.

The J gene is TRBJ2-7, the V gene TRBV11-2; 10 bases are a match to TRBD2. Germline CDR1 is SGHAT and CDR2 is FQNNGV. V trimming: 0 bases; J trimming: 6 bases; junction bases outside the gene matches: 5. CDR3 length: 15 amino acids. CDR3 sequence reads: CASSLEAGGRREQYF. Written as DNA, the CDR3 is TGTGCCAGCAGCTTAGAAGCGGGGGGGCGGCGCGAGCAGTACTTC.

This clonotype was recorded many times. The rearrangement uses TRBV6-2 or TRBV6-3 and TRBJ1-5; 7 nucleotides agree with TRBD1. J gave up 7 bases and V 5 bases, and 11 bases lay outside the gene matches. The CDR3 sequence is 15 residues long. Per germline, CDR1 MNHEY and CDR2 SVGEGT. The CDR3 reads CASSPTGSRWQPQHF. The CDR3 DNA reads TGTGCCAGCAGTCCGACAGGGAGTCGGTGGCAGCCCCAGCATTTT.

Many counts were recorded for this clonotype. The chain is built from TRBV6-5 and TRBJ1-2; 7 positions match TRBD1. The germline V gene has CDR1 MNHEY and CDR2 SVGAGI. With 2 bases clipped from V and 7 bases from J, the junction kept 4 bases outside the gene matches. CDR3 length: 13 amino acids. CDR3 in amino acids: CASSYGGQVGYTF. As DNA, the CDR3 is TGTGCCAGCAGTTACGGCGGACAGGTTGGCTACACCTTC.

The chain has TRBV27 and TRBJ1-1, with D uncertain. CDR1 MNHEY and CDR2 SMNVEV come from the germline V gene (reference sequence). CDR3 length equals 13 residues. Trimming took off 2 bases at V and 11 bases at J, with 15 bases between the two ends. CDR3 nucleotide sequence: TGTGCCAGCAGTTTAAAAGGGCAGCGAAGGGCTTTCTTT. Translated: CASSLKGQRRAFF.

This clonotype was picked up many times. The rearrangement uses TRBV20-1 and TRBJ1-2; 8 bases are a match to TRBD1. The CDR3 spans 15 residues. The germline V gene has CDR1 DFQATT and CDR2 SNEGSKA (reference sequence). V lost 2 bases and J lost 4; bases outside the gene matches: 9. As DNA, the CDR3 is TGCAGTGCTAGAACCCCGAGACAGGGGATCTATGGCTACACCTTC. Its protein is CSARTPRQGIYGYTF.

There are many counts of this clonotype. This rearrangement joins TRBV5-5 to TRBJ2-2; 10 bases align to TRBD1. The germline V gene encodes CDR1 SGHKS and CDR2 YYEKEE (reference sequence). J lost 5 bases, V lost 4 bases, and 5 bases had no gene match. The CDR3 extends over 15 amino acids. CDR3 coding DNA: TGTGCCAGCAGCCGAGGACAGGGGGGAACCGGGGAGCTGTTTTTT. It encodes CASSRGQGGTGELFF.

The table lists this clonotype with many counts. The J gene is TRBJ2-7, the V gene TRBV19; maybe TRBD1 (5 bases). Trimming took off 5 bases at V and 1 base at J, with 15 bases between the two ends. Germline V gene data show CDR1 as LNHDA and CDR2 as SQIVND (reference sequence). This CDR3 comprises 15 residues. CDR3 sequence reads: CASSPWGSSSYEQYF. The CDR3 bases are TGTGCCAGTAGTCCTTGGGGCTCTTCTTCCTACGAGCAGTACTTC.